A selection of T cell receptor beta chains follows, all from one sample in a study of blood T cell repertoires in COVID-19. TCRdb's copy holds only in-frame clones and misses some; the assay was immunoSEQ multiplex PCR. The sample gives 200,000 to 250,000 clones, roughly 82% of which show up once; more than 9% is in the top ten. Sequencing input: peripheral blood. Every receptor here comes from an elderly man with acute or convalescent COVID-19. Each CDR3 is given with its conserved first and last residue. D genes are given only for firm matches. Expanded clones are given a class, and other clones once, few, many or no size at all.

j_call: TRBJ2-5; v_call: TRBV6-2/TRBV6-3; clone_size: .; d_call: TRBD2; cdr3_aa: CASSWTTRGGETQYF; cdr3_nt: TGTGCCAGCAGTTGGACTACTCGGGGGGGAGAGACCCAGTACTTC
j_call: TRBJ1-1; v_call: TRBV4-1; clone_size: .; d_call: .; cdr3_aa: CASSHRRGSNTEAFF; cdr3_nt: TGCGCCAGCAGCCACCGCAGGGGCTCGAACACTGAAGCTTTCTTT
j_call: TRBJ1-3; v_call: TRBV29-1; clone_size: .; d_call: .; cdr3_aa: CSVGQASANTIYF; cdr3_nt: TGCAGCGTTGGACAGGCATCGGCAAACACCATATATTTT
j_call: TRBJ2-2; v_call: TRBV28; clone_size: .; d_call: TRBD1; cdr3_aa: CASRPGGAGELFF; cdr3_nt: TGTGCCAGCAGGCCAGGGGGAGCCGGGGAGCTGTTTTTT
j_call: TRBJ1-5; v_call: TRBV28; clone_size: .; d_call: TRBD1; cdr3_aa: CASKQGAGNQPQHF; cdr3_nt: TGTGCCAGTAAACAGGGGGCTGGCAATCAGCCCCAGCATTTT
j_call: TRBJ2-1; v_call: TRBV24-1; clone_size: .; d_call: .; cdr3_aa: CATSGTPYNEQFF; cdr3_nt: TGTGCCACCAGTGGGACACCATACAATGAGCAGTTCTTC
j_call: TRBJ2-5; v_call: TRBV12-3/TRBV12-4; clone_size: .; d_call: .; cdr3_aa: CASSQDRGETQYF; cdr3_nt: TGTGCCAGCAGCCAGGACAGAGGGGAGACCCAGTACTTC
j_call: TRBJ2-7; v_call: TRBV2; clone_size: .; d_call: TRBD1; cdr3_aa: CATRQLPGGEQYF; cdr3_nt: TGTGCCACTCGACAGCTGCCAGGGGGCGAGCAGTACTTC
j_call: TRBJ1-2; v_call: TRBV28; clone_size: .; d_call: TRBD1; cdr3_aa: CASSLSGGLANYGYTF; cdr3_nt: TGTGCCAGCAGTTTATCAGGGGGCCTGGCTAACTATGGCTACACCTTC
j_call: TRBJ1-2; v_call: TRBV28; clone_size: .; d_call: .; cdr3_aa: CASSLGQGYGYTF; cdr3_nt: TGTGCCAGCAGTTTAGGGCAGGGGTATGGCTACACCTTC
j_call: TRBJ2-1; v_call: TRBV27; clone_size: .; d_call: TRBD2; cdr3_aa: CASSTSGLAGDNEQFF; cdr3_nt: TGTGCCAGCAGCACATCCGGACTAGCGGGAGACAATGAGCAGTTCTTC
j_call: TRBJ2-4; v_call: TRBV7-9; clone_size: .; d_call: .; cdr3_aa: CASSLAGTLNIQYF; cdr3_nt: TGTGCCAGCAGCTTAGCCGGGACACTTAACATTCAGTACTTC
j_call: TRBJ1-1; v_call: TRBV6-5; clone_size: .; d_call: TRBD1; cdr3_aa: CASSYRDRMNTEAFF; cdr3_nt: TGTGCCAGCAGCTACCGGGACAGGATGAACACTGAAGCTTTCTTT
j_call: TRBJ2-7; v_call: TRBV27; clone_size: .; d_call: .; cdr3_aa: CASRRGYEQYF; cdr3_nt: TGTGCCAGCCGTAGGGGCTACGAGCAGTACTTC
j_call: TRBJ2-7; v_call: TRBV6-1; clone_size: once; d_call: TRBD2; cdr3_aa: CASSEIRGRGDEQYF; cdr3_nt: TGTGCCAGCAGTGAAATCCGCGGGAGAGGGGACGAGCAGTACTTC
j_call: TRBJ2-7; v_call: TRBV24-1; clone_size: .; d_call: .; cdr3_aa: CATSDPNEQYF; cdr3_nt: TGTGCCACCAGTGATCCCAACGAGCAGTACTTC
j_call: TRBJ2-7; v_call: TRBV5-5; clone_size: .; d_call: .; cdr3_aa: CASSLNRVEQYF; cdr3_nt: TGTGCCAGCAGCTTGAACAGGGTCGAGCAGTACTTC
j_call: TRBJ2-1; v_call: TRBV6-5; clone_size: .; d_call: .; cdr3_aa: CASSYSYRGGYNEQFF; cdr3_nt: TGTGCCAGCAGTTACTCCTACAGGGGGGGATACAATGAGCAGTTCTTC
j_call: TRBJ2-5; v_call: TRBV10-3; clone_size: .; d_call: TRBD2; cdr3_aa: CAISESSGRAGETQYF; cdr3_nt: TGTGCCATCAGTGAGTCTAGCGGGAGGGCCGGGGAGACCCAGTACTTC
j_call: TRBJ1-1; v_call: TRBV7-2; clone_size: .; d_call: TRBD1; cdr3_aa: CASSLAQGGTPFF; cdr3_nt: TGTGCCAGCAGCTTAGCGCAGGGGGGAACACCTTTCTTT
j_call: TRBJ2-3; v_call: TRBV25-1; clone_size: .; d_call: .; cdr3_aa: CASGGTDTQYF; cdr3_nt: TGTGCCAGCGGAGGAACAGATACGCAGTATTTT
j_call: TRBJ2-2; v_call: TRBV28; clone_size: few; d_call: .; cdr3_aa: CASSRGLLNTGELFF; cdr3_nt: TGTGCCAGCAGCCGGGGACTTTTGAACACCGGGGAGCTGTTTTTT
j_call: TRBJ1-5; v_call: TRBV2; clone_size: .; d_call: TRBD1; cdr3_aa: CASGDRGYNQPQHF; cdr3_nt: TGTGCCAGCGGGGACAGGGGTTACAATCAGCCCCAGCATTTT
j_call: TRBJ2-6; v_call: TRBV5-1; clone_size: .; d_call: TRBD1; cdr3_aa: CASSTGQGSGANVLTF; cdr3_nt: TGCGCCAGCAGCACGGGACAGGGCTCTGGGGCCAACGTCCTGACTTTC
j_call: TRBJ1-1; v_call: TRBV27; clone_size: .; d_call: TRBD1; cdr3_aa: CASSLKDRGGSEAFF; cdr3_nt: TGTGCCAGCAGTTTAAAGGACAGGGGGGGTTCCGAAGCTTTCTTT
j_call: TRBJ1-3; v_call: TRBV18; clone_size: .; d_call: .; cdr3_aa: CASSPLASTDSGNTIYF; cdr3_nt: TGTGCCAGCTCACCTCTCGCCTCGACAGACTCTGGAAACACCATATATTTT
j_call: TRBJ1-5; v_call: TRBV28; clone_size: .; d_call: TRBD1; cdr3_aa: CASSTTGTPSPQHF; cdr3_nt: TGTGCCAGCAGCACGACAGGGACCCCTAGTCCCCAGCATTTT
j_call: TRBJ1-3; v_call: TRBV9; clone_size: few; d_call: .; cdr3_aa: CASSPRGNSGNTIYF; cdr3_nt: TGTGCCAGCAGCCCCCGAGGGAACTCTGGAAACACCATATATTTT
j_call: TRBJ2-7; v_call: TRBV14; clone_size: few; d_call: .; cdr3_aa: CASSPSRPYEQYF; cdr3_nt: TGTGCCAGCAGCCCCTCGAGGCCTTACGAGCAGTACTTC
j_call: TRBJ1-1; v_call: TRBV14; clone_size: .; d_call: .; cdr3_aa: CASSPTGSSNTEAFF; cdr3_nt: TGTGCCAGCAGCCCGACGGGGAGCTCGAACACTGAAGCTTTCTTT
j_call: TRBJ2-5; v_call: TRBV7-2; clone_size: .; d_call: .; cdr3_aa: CASSLYASGTQYF; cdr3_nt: TGTGCCAGCAGCTTATATGCCTCGGGGACCCAGTACTTC